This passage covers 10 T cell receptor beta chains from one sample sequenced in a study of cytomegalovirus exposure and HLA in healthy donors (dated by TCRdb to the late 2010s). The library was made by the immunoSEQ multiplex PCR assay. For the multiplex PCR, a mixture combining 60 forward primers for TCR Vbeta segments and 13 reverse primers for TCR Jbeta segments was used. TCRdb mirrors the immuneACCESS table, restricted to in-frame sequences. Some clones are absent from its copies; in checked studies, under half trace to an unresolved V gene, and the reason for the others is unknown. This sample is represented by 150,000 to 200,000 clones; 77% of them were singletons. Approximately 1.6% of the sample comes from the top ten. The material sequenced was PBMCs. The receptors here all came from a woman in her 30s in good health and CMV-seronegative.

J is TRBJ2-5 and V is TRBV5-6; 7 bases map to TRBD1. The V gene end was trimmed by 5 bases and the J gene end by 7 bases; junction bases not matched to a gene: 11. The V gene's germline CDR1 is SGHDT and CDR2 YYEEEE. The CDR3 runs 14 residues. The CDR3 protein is CASSTSEGAGTQYF. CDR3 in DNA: TGTGCCAGCAGTACAAGCGAGGGGGCAGGGACCCAGTACTTC.

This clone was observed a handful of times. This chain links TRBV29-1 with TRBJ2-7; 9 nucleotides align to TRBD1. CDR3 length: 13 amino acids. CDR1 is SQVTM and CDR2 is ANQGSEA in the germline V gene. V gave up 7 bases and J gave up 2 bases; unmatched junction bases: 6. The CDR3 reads CSGKDRGTYEQYF. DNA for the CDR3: TGCAGCGGCAAGGACAGGGGAACCTACGAGCAGTACTTC.

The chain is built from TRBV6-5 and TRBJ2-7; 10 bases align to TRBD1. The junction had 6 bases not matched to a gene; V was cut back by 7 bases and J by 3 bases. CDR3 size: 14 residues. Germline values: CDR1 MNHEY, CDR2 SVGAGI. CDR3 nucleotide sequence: TGTGCCAGCACCACGGGACAGGGGCTCTACGAGCAGTACTTC. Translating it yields CASTTGQGLYEQYF.

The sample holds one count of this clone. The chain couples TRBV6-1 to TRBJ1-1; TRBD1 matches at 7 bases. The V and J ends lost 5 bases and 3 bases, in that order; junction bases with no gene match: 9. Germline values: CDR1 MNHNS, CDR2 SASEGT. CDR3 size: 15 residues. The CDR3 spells CASSPSGGLYTEAFF. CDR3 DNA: TGTGCCAGCAGTCCCTCAGGGGGTTTGTACACTGAAGCTTTCTTT.

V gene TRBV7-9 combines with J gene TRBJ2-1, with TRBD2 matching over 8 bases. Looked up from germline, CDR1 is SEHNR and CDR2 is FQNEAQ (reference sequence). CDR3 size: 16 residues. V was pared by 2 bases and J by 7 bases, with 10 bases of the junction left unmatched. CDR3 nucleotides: TGTGCCAGCAGCTTATCCTTAGCGGGATCCCAAAATGAGCAGTTCTTC. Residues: CASSLSLAGSQNEQFF.

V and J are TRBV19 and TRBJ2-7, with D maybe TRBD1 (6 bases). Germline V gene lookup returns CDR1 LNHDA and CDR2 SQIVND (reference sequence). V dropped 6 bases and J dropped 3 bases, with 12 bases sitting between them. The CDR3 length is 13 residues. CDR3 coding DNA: TGTGCCAGTAGCGTCGACAGGAGCTACGAGCAGTACTTC. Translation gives CASSVDRSYEQYF.

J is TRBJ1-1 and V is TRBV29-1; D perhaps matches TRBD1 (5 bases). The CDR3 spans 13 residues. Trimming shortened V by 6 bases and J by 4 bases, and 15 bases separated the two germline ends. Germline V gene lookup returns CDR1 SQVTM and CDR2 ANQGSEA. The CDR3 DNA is TGCAGCGTCCAGGGTGGATGGGGCACTGAAGCTTTCTTT. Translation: CSVQGGWGTEAFF.

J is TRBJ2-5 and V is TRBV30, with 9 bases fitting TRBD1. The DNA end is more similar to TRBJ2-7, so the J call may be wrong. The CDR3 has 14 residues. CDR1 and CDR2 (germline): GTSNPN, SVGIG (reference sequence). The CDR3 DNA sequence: TGTGCCCTAACACCAGACAGGGGGGACTACGAGCAGTACTTC. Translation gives CALTPDRGDYEQYF.

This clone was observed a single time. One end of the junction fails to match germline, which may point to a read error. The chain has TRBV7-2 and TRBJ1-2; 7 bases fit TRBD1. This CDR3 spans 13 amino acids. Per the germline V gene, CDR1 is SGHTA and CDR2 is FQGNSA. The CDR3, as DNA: TGTGCCAGCACCTTACAGGGGATGGGGGGCTACACCTTC. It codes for CASTLQGMGGYTF.

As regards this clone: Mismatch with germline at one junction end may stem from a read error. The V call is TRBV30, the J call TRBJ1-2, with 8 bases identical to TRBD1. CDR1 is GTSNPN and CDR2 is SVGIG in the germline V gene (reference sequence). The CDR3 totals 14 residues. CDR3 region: CAWSERTGTGGYPF. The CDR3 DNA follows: TGTGCCTGGAGTGAAAGGACAGGGACAGGCGGCTACCCCTTC.